A selection of T cell receptor beta chains follows, all from one sample in a study of shared clonotypes between healthy human individuals. The method was immunoSEQ multiplex PCR; TCRdb's version includes in-frame clones alone and lacks a portion of them. This sample has a few hundred thousand clones, with roughly four fifths found just once. The sample taken for sequencing was PBMCs. These receptors all come from a woman aged 40 to 50 in good health. Some clones in this sample may be carry-over from other donors' samples. The conserved cysteine and the conserved F or W are not part of the CDR3 here.

TRBV6-1	TRBJ2-1	ASNLRGEQF
TRBV30	TRBJ2-1	AWSWLAGNNEQF
TRBV2	TRBJ2-7	ASSDRLEGIGEQY
TRBV28	TRBJ2-2	ASTVYEAGPTNTGELF
TRBV27	TRBJ2-1	ASSLRLALSYNEQF
TRBV28	TRBJ1-1	ASTTGGRDTEAF
TRBV18	TRBJ1-1	ASAVTANTEAF
TRBV7-2	TRBJ1-1	ASSLMGGGSGTEAF
TRBV18	TRBJ2-7	ASSRVTQGSAAFEQY
TRBV11-2	TRBJ2-7	ASSSRLTYEQY
TRBV2	TRBJ2-4	ASSEQAGGRTTLNIQY
TRBV6-6	TRBJ1-1	ASSYRDAGGTEAF
TRBV4-1	TRBJ2-3	ASSQGPIAGAADTQY
TRBV28	TRBJ1-2	ASRPLGQGGPYYGYT
TRBV11-1	TRBJ2-7	ASSLVPIEQY
TRBV7-9	TRBJ2-7	ASSRVGYEQY
TRBV21-1	TRBJ1-2	ASSNGCEGSSCGYT
TRBV4-1	TRBJ2-5	ALIKQGAWETQY
TRBV6-5	TRBJ2-7	ASSSLAGGQDEQY
TRBV6-5	TRBJ1-3	ASRETSGNTIY
TRBV10-3	TRBJ2-3	AIGGQGTDTQY
TRBV7-9	TRBJ1-4	ASRSPGTGVNEKLF
TRBV7-2	TRBJ2-3	ASSPMGGPTDTQY
TRBV7-8	TRBJ1-3	ASSLGHRFSGNTIY
TRBV19	TRBJ2-7	ASSPAGQGGDYEQY
TRBV27	TRBJ1-4	ASSLSGQTNEKLF
TRBV27	TRBJ2-7	ASSLAGLNEQY
TRBV23-1	TRBJ1-5	ASSQSPVTGMDAQPQH
TRBV28	TRBJ1-2	ASSFGNYGYT
TRBV6-5	TRBJ1-2	ASSYSGYGYT
TRBV18	TRBJ2-7	ASSPASGADYEQY
TRBV7-2	TRBJ1-2	ASSLTTENYGYT
TRBV25-1	TRBJ1-2	ASSGGTGNYGYT
TRBV28	TRBJ2-4	ASSLKGAKNIQY
TRBV28	TRBJ2-1	AIRSGGYNEQF
TRBV28	TRBJ2-3	ASSSPGVGGTDTQY
TRBV10-3	TRBJ2-2	AISESAMGLPGELF
TRBV4-2	TRBJ1-1	ASSSGDRGYTEAF
TRBV6-1	TRBJ2-6	ASSEDGGTGANVLT
TRBV5-1	TRBJ2-1	ASSLVLGSYNEQF
TRBV5-1	TRBJ2-5	ASSGFQETQY
TRBV25-1	TRBJ2-5	ASRGDRGQETQY
TRBV27	TRBJ1-5	ASSPPGFGSNQPQH
TRBV5-6	TRBJ2-3	ASSLDRDTQY
TRBV18	TRBJ2-1	ASSPATSGSYNEQF
TRBV7-2	TRBJ2-5	ASSFRDRPSGQY
TRBV4-3	TRBJ1-2	ASSQDPEGDYGYT
TRBV6-1	TRBJ1-2	ASSRTDYGYT
TRBV5-4	TRBJ1-3	ASSPDRAGNTIY
TRBV5-1	TRBJ2-3	ASSLAVAGPNTQY
TRBV6-1	TRBJ2-7	ASTGLDRPYEQY
TRBV30	TRBJ1-1	AWSVAVNTEAF
TRBV25-1	TRBJ1-2	ASSARGGSYGYT